What follows are 18 T cell receptor beta chains derived from one specimen sequenced in a study of T cell responses to AZD1222 COVID-19 vaccine. Assay: immunoSEQ multiplex PCR; the TCRdb copy retains only in-frame clones and omits some. The table shows 90,000 or so clones, with roughly 84% occurring only once. This specimen consisted of peripheral blood, obtained on day 0 of AZD1222 vaccination. The receptors derive from an adult in good health.

The chain employs TRBV5-6 and TRBJ1-6; 9 nucleotides align to TRBD1. The CDR3 spans 14 residues. Germline V gene sequence: CDR1 SGHDT, CDR2 YYEEEE. The V and J ends lost 4 bases and 10 bases, in that order; junction bases with no gene match: 6. This chain's CDR3 is CASSPWTGESPLHF. The CDR3 coding sequence is TGTGCCAGCAGCCCATGGACAGGGGAATCACCCCTCCACTTT.

The V call is TRBV24-1, the J call TRBJ1-4, with D possibly being TRBD1 (6 bases). In germline, CDR1 is KGHDR, CDR2 SFDVKD. The CDR3 totals 12 residues. The V gene lost 6 bases and the J gene lost 8 bases, with 9 bases spanning the gap. The CDR3 sequence is CATSRRGEKLFF. The CDR3 DNA is TGTGCCACCAGTCGCAGGGGAGAAAAACTGTTTTTT.

The rearrangement joins TRBV19 to TRBJ1-2; 7 nucleotides agree with TRBD1. Trimming took 5 bases from V and 4 from J; bases not matched to a gene: 7. The CDR3 covers 14 residues. CDR1 is LNHDA, CDR2 SQIVND, per germline (reference sequence). As DNA, the CDR3 is TGTGCCAGTAGTGACCGGGACAGAGGCTATGGCTACACCTTC. Translation gives CASSDRDRGYGYTF.

For the CDR3, the DNA is TGTGCCAGCACCTTGGGACAGGGGGAGTATGGCTACACCTTC. Its protein is CASTLGQGEYGYTF. This sequence joins TRBV7-2 and TRBJ1-2; 11 bases fit TRBD1. Germline CDR1 and CDR2: SGHTA and FQGNSA. V lost 7 bases, J lost 5 bases, and 6 bases stayed unmatched. This CDR3 region has 14 residues.

V gene TRBV24-1 combines with J gene TRBJ1-1; D possibly corresponds to TRBD1 (5 bases). The germline V gene encodes CDR1 KGHDR and CDR2 SFDVKD. The CDR3 covers 14 residues. Trimming took off 6 bases at V and 2 bases at J, with 12 bases between the two ends. The CDR3 DNA reads TGTGCCACCAGTTCCGGGACGACCAACACTGAAGCTTTCTTT. This gives the protein CATSSGTTNTEAFF.

The J gene is TRBJ2-1, the V gene TRBV28; D not resolved. The CDR3 is made up of 16 amino acids. Germline V gene lookup returns CDR1 MDHEN and CDR2 SYDVKM. With 4 bases removed from V and 0 bases from J, the gap between germline ends came to 13 bases. The CDR3 reads CASSSTSLPSYNEQFF. CDR3 bases: TGTGCCAGCAGTTCGACCAGTTTGCCCTCCTACAATGAGCAGTTCTTC.

The J gene is TRBJ1-2, the V gene TRBV6-5; 9 nucleotides line up with TRBD1. Germline V gene sequence: CDR1 MNHEY, CDR2 SVGAGI. The CDR3 sequence is 16 residues long. V was clipped by 0 bases and J by 5 bases; unmatched bases: 7. CDR3: CASSYSVLGQGYGYTF. In nucleotides, the CDR3 is TGTGCCAGCAGTTACTCGGTCCTGGGACAGGGATATGGCTACACCTTC.

This clone came up once. The chain uses TRBV19 and TRBJ2-7; 7 nucleotides match TRBD2. The length of the CDR3 is 18 residues. Per germline, CDR1 LNHDA and CDR2 SQIVND (reference sequence). The V and J ends lost 6 bases and 3 bases, in that order; junction bases with no gene match: 20. CDR3 sequence: CASSGYLVLAETNYEQYF. CDR3 nucleotides: TGTGCCAGTAGCGGATACCTAGTCCTAGCGGAAACCAACTACGAGCAGTACTTC.

The chain couples TRBV6-5 to TRBJ1-2; D may be TRBD1 (5 bases). Germline CDR1 is MNHEY and CDR2 is SVGAGI. This CDR3 has 13 residues. Trimming took 6 bases from V and 8 from J, leaving 16 bases between them. The CDR3 bases are TGTGCCAGCAGACCAGGGTTTGAGAGGGGCTACACCTTC. Its protein is CASRPGFERGYTF.

This clone was seen a single time. The V gene is TRBV14, the J gene TRBJ2-2; D not resolved. The CDR3 runs to 13 residues. Trimming shortened V by 6 bases and J by 4 bases, and 9 bases separated the two germline ends. CDR1 is SGHDN, CDR2 FVKESK, per germline. The CDR3 nucleotides read TGTGCCAGCAGTCCCGTCAGCACCGGGGAGCTGTTTTTT. Its protein is CASSPVSTGELFF.

The rearrangement joins TRBV6-2 or TRBV6-3 to TRBJ1-5; 9 bases align to TRBD1. V lost 5 bases to trimming and J lost 4 bases; unmatched junction nucleotides: 6. CDR3 length equals 15 residues. Germline V lookup: CDR1 MNHEY, CDR2 SVGEGT. The CDR3 reads CASSTTTGGNQPQHF. CDR3 bases: TGTGCCAGCAGTACCACGACAGGGGGGAATCAGCCCCAGCATTTT.

V and J are TRBV5-1 and TRBJ2-7; 8 bases agree with TRBD2. Trimming cost V 2 bases and J 6 bases; bases outside gene matches: 10. Germline CDR1 SGHRS, CDR2 YFSETQ. CDR3 length: 15 amino acids. The CDR3, as DNA: TGCGCCAGCAGCTTTTCGGGGACTAGTGGTACCGAGCAGTACTTC. It specifies CASSFSGTSGTEQYF.

This clone was counted a single time. V and J are TRBV9 and TRBJ2-1; D might be TRBD2 (5 bases). This CDR3 comprises 15 residues. Germline CDR1 is SGDLS and CDR2 is YYNGEE. Trimming pared 4 bases from V and 4 bases from J, leaving 15 bases between. The CDR3 DNA is TGTGCCAGCAGCCCAAGGAGGATTGGATACAATGAGCAGTTCTTC. Protein: CASSPRRIGYNEQFF.

The rearrangement uses TRBV19 and TRBJ2-5, with TRBD2 matching over 9 bases. With V trimmed by 6 bases and J by 1 base, 3 bases remained unmatched. In germline, CDR1 is LNHDA, CDR2 SQIVND (reference sequence). The CDR3 is 14 amino acids. CDR3 nucleotide sequence: TGTGCCAGTAGAAGCGGGGGGTCCCAAGAGACCCAGTACTTC. Translating it yields CASRSGGSQETQYF. Full variable domain (remainder filled in from reference TRBV19 and TRBJ2-5): DGGITQSPKYLFRKEGQNVTLSCEQNLNHDAMYWYRQDPGQGLRLIYYSQIVNDFQKGDIAEGYSVSREKKESFPLTVTSAQKNPTAFYLCASRSGGSQETQYFGPGTRLLVL.

This chain uses TRBV28 with TRBJ2-7; D perhaps matches TRBD1 (6 bases). V dropped 6 bases and J dropped 3 bases, with 12 bases sitting between them. The CDR3 is 13 residues long. Germline V gene lookup returns CDR1 MDHEN and CDR2 SYDVKM. DNA of the CDR3: TGTGCCAGCAGCCCACCGGGACACTACGAGCAGTACTTC. It yields the protein CASSPPGHYEQYF.

V and J are TRBV27 and TRBJ1-6; 7 positions agree with TRBD1. J gave up 1 base and V 5 bases, and 11 bases lay outside the gene matches. Germline V lookup: CDR1 MNHEY, CDR2 SMNVEV (reference sequence). The CDR3 consists of 18 residues. The CDR3 sequence is CASSTGARGGSYNSPLHF. Written as DNA, the CDR3 is TGTGCCAGCAGTACTGGGGCCAGGGGGGGGTCCTATAATTCACCCCTCCACTTT.

The V call is TRBV18, the J call TRBJ2-2, with D possibly matching TRBD2 (5 bases). Germline lookup yields CDR1 KGHSH and CDR2 LQKENI. V was clipped by 2 bases and J by 4 bases, with 17 bases between them. The CDR3 totals 17 residues. This CDR3 reads CASSPASGPVGTGELFF. Here the CDR3 DNA reads TGTGCCAGCTCACCAGCGAGCGGTCCAGTGGGCACCGGGGAGCTGTTTTTT.

The chain is built from TRBV7-2 and TRBJ2-3; a weak D match, TRBD1 (7 bases). The CDR3 spans 17 residues. Germline CDR1 SGHTA, CDR2 FQGNSA. With 5 bases removed from V and 2 bases from J, the gap between germline ends came to 20 bases. This chain's CDR3 is CASSRQGGPGYTDTQYF. The CDR3 DNA follows: TGTGCCAGCAGCCGTCAGGGGGGCCCCGGCTACACAGATACGCAGTATTTT.